This T cell receptor beta chain was captured in a study of blood T cells in healthy people across ages. It was with a sample-barcoded 5' primer and a J-beta primer mix that a second PCR of about 6 to 12 cycles was run. A single record per CDR3 protein comes from TCRdb applying MiXCR to the 5' RACE reads. The sample consists of around 400,000 distinct CDR3 sequences, approximately 47% of them appearing once. Germline CDR1 is DFQATT and CDR2 is SNEGSKA (reference sequence). CDR3 length equals 14 residues. Trimming removed 4 bases at V and 0 bases at J, with 10 bases between. The clonotype comes from a man in his 60s in good health. The chain is built from TRBV20-1 and TRBJ1-5, with a tentative D call TRBD1 (5 bases). Sequencing used blood. Written as DNA, the CDR3 is TGCAGTGCTATGGGACGCTTTAGCAATCAGCCCCAGCATTTT. Its protein product is CSAMGRFSNQPQHF.